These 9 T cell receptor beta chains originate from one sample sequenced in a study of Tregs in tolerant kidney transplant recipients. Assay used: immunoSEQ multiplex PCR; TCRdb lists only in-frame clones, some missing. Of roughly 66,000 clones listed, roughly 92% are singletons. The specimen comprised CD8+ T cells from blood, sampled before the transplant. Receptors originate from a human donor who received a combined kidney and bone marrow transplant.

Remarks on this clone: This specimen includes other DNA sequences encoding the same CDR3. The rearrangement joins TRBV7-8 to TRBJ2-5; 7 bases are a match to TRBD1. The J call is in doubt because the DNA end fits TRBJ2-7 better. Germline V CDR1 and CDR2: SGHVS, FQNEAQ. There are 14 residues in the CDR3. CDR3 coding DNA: TGTGCCAGCAGCTTAGCGTCAGGGGGCTACGAGCAGTACTTC. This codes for CASSLASGGYEQYF.

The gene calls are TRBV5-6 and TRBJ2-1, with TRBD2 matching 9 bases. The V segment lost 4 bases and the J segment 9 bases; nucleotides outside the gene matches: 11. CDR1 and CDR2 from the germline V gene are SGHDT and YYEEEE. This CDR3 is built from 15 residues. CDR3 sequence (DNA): TGTGCCAGCAGCAGAGCGAGCGGGAGGCTGGTTGAGCAGTTCTTC. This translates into CASSRASGRLVEQFF.

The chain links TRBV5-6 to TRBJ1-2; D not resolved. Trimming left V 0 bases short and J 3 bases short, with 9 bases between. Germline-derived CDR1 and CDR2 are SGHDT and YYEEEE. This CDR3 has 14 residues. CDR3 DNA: TGTGCCAGCAGCTTGGTGTTGGCAGACTATGGCTACACCTTC. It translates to CASSLVLADYGYTF.

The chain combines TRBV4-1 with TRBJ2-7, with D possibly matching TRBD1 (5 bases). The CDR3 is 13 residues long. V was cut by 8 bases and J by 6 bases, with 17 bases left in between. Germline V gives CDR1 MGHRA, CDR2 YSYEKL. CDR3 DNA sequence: TGCGCCAGCTCAAATAGGCAGGGTTTCGAGCAGTACTTC. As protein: CASSNRQGFEQYF.

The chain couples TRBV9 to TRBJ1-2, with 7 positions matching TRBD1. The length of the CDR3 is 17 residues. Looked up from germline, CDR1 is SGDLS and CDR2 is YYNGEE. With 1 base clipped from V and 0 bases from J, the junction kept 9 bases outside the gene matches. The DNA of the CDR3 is TGTGCCAGCAGCGTATCCCACCGACAGGGACCTAACTATGGCTACACCTTC. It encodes CASSVSHRQGPNYGYTF.

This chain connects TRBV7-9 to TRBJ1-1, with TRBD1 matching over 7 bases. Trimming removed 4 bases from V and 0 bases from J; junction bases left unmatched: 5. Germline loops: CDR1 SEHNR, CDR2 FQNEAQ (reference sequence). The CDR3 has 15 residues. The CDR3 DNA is TGTGCCAGCAGCTGGCTGGGGACAGTGAACACTGAAGCTTTCTTT. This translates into CASSWLGTVNTEAFF. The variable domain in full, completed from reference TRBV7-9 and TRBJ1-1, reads DTGVSQNPRHKITKRGQNVTFRCDPISEHNRLYWYRQTLGQGPEFLTYFQNEAQLEKSRLLSDRFSAERPKGSFSTLEIQRTEQGDSAMYLCASSWLGTVNTEAFFGQGTRLTVV.

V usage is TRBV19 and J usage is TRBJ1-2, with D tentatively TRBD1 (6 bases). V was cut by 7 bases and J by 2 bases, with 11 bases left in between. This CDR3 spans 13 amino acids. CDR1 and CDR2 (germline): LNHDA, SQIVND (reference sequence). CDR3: CASTSGENYGYTF. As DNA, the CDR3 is TGTGCCAGTACCTCAGGGGAGAACTATGGCTACACCTTC.

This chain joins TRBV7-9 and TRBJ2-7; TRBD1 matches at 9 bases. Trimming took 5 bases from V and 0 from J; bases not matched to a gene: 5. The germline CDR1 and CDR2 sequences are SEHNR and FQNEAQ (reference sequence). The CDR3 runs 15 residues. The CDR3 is CASSATGGSSYEQYF. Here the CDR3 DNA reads TGTGCCAGCAGCGCGACAGGGGGGAGCTCCTACGAGCAGTACTTC.

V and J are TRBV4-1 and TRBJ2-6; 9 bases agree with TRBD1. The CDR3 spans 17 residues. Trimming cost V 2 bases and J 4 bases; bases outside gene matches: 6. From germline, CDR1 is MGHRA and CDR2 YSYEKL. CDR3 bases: TGCGCCAGCAGCCAAAGGGGACAGGGTGGAGGGGCCAACGTCCTGACTTTC. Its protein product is CASSQRGQGGGANVLTF.